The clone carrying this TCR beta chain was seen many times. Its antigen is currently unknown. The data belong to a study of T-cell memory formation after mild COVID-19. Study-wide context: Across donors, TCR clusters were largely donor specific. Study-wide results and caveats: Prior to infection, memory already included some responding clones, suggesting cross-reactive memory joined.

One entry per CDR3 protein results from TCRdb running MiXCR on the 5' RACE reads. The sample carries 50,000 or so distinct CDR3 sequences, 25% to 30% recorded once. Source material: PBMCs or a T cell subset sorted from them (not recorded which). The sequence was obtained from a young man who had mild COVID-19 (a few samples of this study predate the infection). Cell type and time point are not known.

The CDR3 spells CASSYGTTTYEQYV. CDR3 nucleotides: TGTGCCAGCAGTTACGGGACGACTACCTACGAGCAGTACGTC. V is TRBV6-2 or TRBV6-3 and J is TRBJ2-7, with D perhaps matching TRBD1 or TRBD2 (5 bases each). The germline V and J ends were trimmed by 2 bases and 2 bases, with 10 bases remaining between them. CDR1 and CDR2 (germline): MNHEY, SVGEGT. The CDR3 is made up of 14 amino acids.